This T cell receptor beta chain was found in a study of blood T cell repertoires in COVID-19. About the research overall: The origin of the acute and convalescent COVID-19 samples was the United States, Italy and Spain. PBMCs, B-cell-depleted T cells, or T cells provided the cDNA or gDNA that made up the material.

Methods used by the authors: Amplification of reference gene primers was used by the study to estimate nucleated cell counts. Measured with immunoSEQ multiplex PCR; TCRdb has only the in-frame clones, and not every one. D and trimming were read from the DNA, whereas the V and J calls and clone size are those reported in that table. The table records under 400,000 clones, about nine tenths of them present only once. The V segment lost 6 bases and the J segment 1 base; nucleotides outside the gene matches: 4. Per the germline V gene, CDR1 is MDHEN and CDR2 is SYDVKM. The CDR3 is 14 residues long. While infection was still active, Seattle patients were enrolled and then followed longitudinally.

The sequencing input was peripheral blood. The chain uses TRBV28 and TRBJ1-2; 8 nucleotides line up with TRBD1. The TCR comes from a woman aged 25 to 39 with COVID-19, enrolled during active disease. The CDR3 nucleotides read TGTGCCAGCAGACCGACAGGGGATAACTATGGCTACACCTTC. Its protein product is CASRPTGDNYGYTF.